This T cell receptor beta chain was sequenced during a study of memory CD8 T cells in hepatitis C reinfection. The wider study: After reinfection, a couple of primary-infection resolvers became chronically infected. A positive HCV RNA test after two negatives ≥60 days apart defined reinfection.

As concerns this clone: The target antigen is unknown.

General study points: Only four to six donors prevented definitive conclusions about public clonotypes.

The germline V gene encodes CDR1 MNHNY and CDR2 SVGAGI (reference sequence). With V trimmed by 4 bases and J by 5 bases, 6 bases remained unmatched. The CDR3 spans 15 residues. Clones were sequenced by immunoSEQ multiplex PCR, and TCRdb holds only the in-frame ones, with some missing. The table includes tens of thousands of clones, under 90% detected once. Specified time point: pre-reinfection, 55 to 20 weeks before reinfection detection. No in vitro expansion preceded TCR sequencing of the sorted cells. The specimen sequenced was naive CD8+ T cells sorted from blood. V is TRBV6-6 and J is TRBJ1-5, with 9 bases lining up with TRBD1. This TCR was recovered from a man between 18 and 29 years old with hepatitis C virus infection. CDR3 bases: TGTGCCAGCAGTTTACGGGACAGGGCGGATCAGCCCCAGCATTTT. Translated: CASSLRDRADQPQHF.